The entry below describes one TCR beta chain. Produced via immunoSEQ multiplex PCR; TCRdb's table is partial and in-frame only. The sample consists of over 150,000 clones, approximately 80% of them appearing once. These data come from a study of blood T cell repertoires in COVID-19. Study details: The analysed material was cDNA or gDNA that came from T cells, B-cell-depleted T cells, or PBMCs.

Germline V gene lookup returns CDR1 SEHNR and CDR2 FQNEAQ (reference sequence). This CDR3 spans 13 amino acids. V trimming: 6 bases; J trimming: 5 bases; junction bases outside the gene matches: 6. The receptor was derived from a human donor in a cohort sampled during active COVID-19. Source material: peripheral blood. The chain uses TRBV7-9 and TRBJ2-7, with 8 bases identical to TRBD2. The CDR3 bases are TGTGCCAGCAGTCCTAGGACTAGCAACGAGCAGTACTTC. Translation: CASSPRTSNEQYF.